The clone carrying this T cell receptor beta chain was seen many times. The antigen is unknown. These data originate in a study of T-cell reconstitution after alpha-beta-depleted transplantation in children. Study-level findings and limits: The study reportedly traced alpha-beta T cells about two months after transplant to several hundred expanded graft clones. The origin of high day-60 TCRbeta diversity in some patients lay in surviving recipient T cells and thymic progenitors. Counts and diversity of T cells one year after transplant came mostly from newly produced T cells.

Germline trimming cut 6 bases from V and 7 bases from J; bases unmatched to any gene: 8. The CDR3 spans 12 residues. From germline, CDR1 is DFQATT and CDR2 SNEGSKA (reference sequence). Preparing the TCRbeta library involved the use of unique molecular identifiers. TCRdb passed the PCR reads through MiXCR, listing each CDR3 protein once. The sample lists over 150,000 distinct CDR3 sequences; just under 6.5% were seen once. The gene calls are TRBV20-1 and TRBJ1-2; the match to TRBD1 covers 7 bases. This specimen was PBMCs, taken before TCRalphabeta/CD19-depleted stem cell transplant. The TCR was taken from a girl less than two years old with combined immunodeficiency, due to receive a stem cell transplant. The CDR3 nucleotides are TGCAGTGCCTTACAGGGGACTTCTGGCTACACCTTC. Translated, it gives CSALQGTSGYTF.